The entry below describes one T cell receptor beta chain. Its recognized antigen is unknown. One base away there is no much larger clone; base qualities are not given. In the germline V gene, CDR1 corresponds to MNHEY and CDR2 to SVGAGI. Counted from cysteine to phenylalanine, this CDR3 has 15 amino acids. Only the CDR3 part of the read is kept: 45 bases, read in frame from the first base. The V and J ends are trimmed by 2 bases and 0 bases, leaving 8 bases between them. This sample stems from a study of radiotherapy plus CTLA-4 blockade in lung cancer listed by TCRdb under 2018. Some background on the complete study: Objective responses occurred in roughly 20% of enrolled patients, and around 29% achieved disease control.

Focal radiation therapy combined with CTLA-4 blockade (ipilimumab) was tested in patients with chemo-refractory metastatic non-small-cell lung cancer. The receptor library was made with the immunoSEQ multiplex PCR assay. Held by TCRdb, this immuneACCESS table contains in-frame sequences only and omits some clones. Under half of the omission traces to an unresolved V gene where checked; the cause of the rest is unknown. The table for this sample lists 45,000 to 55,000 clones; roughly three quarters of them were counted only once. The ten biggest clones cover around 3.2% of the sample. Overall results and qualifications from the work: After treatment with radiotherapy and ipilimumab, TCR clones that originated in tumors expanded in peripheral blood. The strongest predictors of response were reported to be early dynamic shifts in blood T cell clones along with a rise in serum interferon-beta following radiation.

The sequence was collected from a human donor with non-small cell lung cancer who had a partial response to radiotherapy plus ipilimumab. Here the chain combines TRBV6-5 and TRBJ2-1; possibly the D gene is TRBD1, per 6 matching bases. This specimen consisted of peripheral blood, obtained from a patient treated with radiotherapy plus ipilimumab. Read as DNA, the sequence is TGTGCCAGCAGTTACCAGGGGAGCTCCTACAATGAGCAGTTCTTC. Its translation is CASSYQGSSYNEQFF.